Each of the 11 T cell receptor beta chains below was sequenced from the same sample in a study of CD4 T cells in relation to SARS-CoV-2 and coronaviruses. Antigens for these TCRs are unknown. Before the COVID-19 pandemic, during about 2010-2019, CD4+ T cells were taken from unexposed donors. Isolation of CD4+ T cells took place after approximately eleven days in culture. Here immunoSEQ multiplex PCR was the method, and the copy in TCRdb shows in-frame clones only, minus some. The sample lists over 15,000 clones, approximately 80% occurring once. Sequenced material: CD4+ T cells from PBMCs, cultured in vitro. These receptors all come from a human donor in good health.

The chain couples TRBV7-8 to TRBJ1-1; D is ambiguous. CDR3 size: 16 residues. Germline V gene lookup returns CDR1 SGHVS and CDR2 FQNEAQ. Trimming removed 5 bases from V and 0 bases from J, with 16 bases in between. The CDR3 DNA follows: TGTGCCAGCAGCCCACCCCCGGCGGGCATGAACACTGAAGCTTTCTTT. It is translated as CASSPPPAGMNTEAFF.

This rearrangement joins TRBV7-2 to TRBJ2-5; 7 bases line up with TRBD1. J gave up 4 bases and V 2 bases, and 4 bases lay outside the gene matches. Per the germline V gene, CDR1 is SGHTA and CDR2 is FQGNSA. This CDR3 contains 14 residues. The CDR3 sequence is CASSLSPGGETQYF. CDR3 nucleotide sequence: TGTGCCAGCAGCTTATCCCCAGGGGGAGAGACCCAGTACTTC.

A single count supports this clone. The chain recombines TRBV19 with TRBJ1-2, with D possibly being TRBD1 (5 bases). The CDR3 runs 15 residues. The V end was cut by 6 bases, the J end by 3 bases, with 17 bases between. Germline CDR1 is LNHDA and CDR2 is SQIVND (reference sequence). CDR3 nucleotide sequence: TGTGCCAGTAGCAAAAATATAGGGACGCACTATGGCTACACCTTC. It is translated as CASSKNIGTHYGYTF.

The chain couples TRBV21-1 to TRBJ1-6; TRBD1 was called by the table and not checked on the DNA. TRBV21-1 is described as a pseudogene. The CDR3 has 16 amino acids. The CDR3 DNA follows: TGTGCCAGCAGCCGACCCGGGACAGGGTTGAATTCACCCCTCCACTTT. Translation: CASSRPGTGLNSPLHF.

The V call is TRBV7-9, the J call TRBJ1-6; 10 bases are a match to TRBD1. The trim removed 0 bases at V and 10 bases at J, leaving 3 bases unmatched. The germline V gene encodes CDR1 SEHNR and CDR2 FQNEAQ (reference sequence). This CDR3 comprises 15 residues. CDR3 region: CASSLAGTGESPLHF. Here the CDR3 DNA reads TGTGCCAGCAGCTTAGCAGGGACAGGGGAATCACCCCTCCACTTT.

CDR3 sequence (DNA): TGTGCCAGTAGTTTGGTAGGCGGCGGGGGGAGGATGAACACTGAAGCTTTCTTT. Translated: CASSLVGGGGRMNTEAFF. The gene calls are TRBV19 and TRBJ1-1, with D maybe TRBD1 (5 bases). The CDR3 runs to 18 residues. Trimming pared 5 bases from V and 0 bases from J, leaving 22 bases between. Germline lookup yields CDR1 LNHDA and CDR2 SQIVND (reference sequence).

This clone was counted once. This rearrangement joins TRBV12-2 to TRBJ2-3. TRBV12-2 is classified as a pseudogene. The CDR3 loop spans 15 amino acids. The CDR3 spells CASRLRRRCTDTQYF. DNA for the CDR3: TGTGCAAGTCGCTTACGGCGCCGATGCACAGATACGCAGTATTTT.

This rearrangement joins TRBV5-1 to TRBJ1-1; tentative D call: TRBD1 (6 bases). This CDR3 is 17 amino acids long. Germline V gives CDR1 SGHRS, CDR2 YFSETQ. V lost 4 bases and J 1 base, leaving 20 bases between the germline ends. In nucleotides, the CDR3 is TGCGCCAGCAGCCCCCTTGGATGGGGGCGAGCGAACACTGAAGCTTTCTTT. Translating it yields CASSPLGWGRANTEAFF. The variable domain in full, completed from reference TRBV5-1 and TRBJ1-1, reads KAGVTQTPRYLIKTRGQQVTLSCSPISGHRSVSWYQQTPGQGLQFLFEYFSETQRNKGNFPGRFSGRQFSNSRSEMNVSTLELGDSALYLCASSPLGWGRANTEAFFGQGTRLTVV.

The J gene is TRBJ1-2, the V gene TRBV7-9; TRBD1 matches at 8 bases. This CDR3 region has 17 residues. The V gene's germline CDR1 is SEHNR and CDR2 FQNEAQ (reference sequence). Trimming at V came to 1 base and at J to 5 bases, leaving 12 bases not matched to a gene. The CDR3, as DNA: TGTGCCAGCAGCTTAGTAAGGAGTCAGGGGGCCAGATATGGCTACACCTTC. Its translation is CASSLVRSQGARYGYTF.

The CDR3 DNA is TGTGCCAGTAGTAACCCACCTCGACAGGCTACTAGCAATCAGCCCCAGCATTTT. It codes for CASSNPPRQATSNQPQHF. The genes are TRBV19 and TRBJ1-5; D may be TRBD1 (6 bases). Germline V gene sequence: CDR1 LNHDA, CDR2 SQIVND (reference sequence). V was cut by 4 bases and J by 0 bases, with 19 bases left in between. This CDR3 region has 18 residues.

V is TRBV5-4 and J is TRBJ2-7, with 9 bases fitting TRBD1. Trimming cost V 4 bases and J 1 base; bases outside gene matches: 6. Germline loops: CDR1 SGHNT, CDR2 YYREEE (reference sequence). The CDR3 is 15 amino acids. CDR3 region: CASSLEGTGSYEQYF. The CDR3, as DNA: TGTGCCAGCAGCCTGGAAGGGACAGGGTCCTACGAGCAGTACTTC.